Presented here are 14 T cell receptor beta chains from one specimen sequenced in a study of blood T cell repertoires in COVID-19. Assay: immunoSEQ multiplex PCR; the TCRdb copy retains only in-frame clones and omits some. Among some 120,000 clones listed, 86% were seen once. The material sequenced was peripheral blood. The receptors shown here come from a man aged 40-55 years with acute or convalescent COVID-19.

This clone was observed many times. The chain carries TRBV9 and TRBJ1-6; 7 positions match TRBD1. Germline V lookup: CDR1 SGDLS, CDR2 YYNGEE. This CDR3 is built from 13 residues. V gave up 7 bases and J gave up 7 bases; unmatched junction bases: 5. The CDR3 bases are TGTGCCAGCGGAGAGACAGGGAATTCACCCCTCCACTTT. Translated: CASGETGNSPLHF.

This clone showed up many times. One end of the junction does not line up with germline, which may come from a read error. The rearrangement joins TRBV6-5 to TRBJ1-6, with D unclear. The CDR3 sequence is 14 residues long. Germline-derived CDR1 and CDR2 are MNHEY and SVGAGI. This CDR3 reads CASSDSTGYSPLHF. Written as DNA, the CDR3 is TGTGCCAGCAGTGACTCCACCGGGTATTCACCCCTCCACTTT.

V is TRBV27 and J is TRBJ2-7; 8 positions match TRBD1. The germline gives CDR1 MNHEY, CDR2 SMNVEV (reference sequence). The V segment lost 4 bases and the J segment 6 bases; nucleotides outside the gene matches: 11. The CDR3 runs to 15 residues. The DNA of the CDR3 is TGTGCCAGCAGTTGGGGACAGGCCGGAATCGGCGAGCAGTACTTC. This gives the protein CASSWGQAGIGEQYF.

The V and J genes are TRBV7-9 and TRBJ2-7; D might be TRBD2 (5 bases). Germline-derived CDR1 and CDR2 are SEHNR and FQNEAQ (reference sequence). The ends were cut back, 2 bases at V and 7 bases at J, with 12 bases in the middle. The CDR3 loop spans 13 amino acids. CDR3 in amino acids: CASSLSSTGEQYF. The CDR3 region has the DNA TGTGCCAGCAGCTTATCCTCTACGGGGGAGCAGTACTTC.

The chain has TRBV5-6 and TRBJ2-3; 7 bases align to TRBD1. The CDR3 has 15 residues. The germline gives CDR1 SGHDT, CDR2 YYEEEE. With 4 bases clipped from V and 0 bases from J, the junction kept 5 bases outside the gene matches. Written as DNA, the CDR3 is TGTGCCAGCAGCACAGGGGATTGGAGCACAGATACGCAGTATTTT. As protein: CASSTGDWSTDTQYF.

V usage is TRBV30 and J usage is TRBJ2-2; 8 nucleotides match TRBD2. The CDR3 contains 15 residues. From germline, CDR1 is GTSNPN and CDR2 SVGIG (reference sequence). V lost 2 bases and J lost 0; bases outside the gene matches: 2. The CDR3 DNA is TGTGCCTGGAGTTTGGGACTAGCGAACACCGGGGAGCTGTTTTTT. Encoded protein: CAWSLGLANTGELFF.

CDR3 sequence (DNA): TGTGCCATCAGTGAGTCGCTGTCAGGGGGCCGGGCTGGCTACACCTTC. It yields the protein CAISESLSGGRAGYTF. The chain links TRBV10-3 to TRBJ1-2, with 8 bases identical to TRBD1. There are 16 residues in the CDR3. V shed 0 bases and J 7 bases; nucleotides not matched to a gene: 10. Germline V gives CDR1 ENHRY, CDR2 SYGVKD.

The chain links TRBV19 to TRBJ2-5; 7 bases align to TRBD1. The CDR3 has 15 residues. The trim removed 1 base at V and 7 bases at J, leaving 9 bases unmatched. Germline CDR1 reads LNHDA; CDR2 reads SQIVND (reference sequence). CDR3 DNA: TGTGCCAGTAGTATAGTGGCAGGGGGAGAAGGGACCCAGTACTTC. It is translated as CASSIVAGGEGTQYF.

CDR3 sequence: CASKDRGNQPQHF. For the CDR3, the DNA is TGTGCCAGTAAAGACAGGGGCAATCAGCCCCAGCATTTT. This chain connects TRBV19 to TRBJ1-5; 7 nucleotides align to TRBD1. Germline CDR1 LNHDA, CDR2 SQIVND (reference sequence). Trimming took 7 bases from V and 2 from J; bases not matched to a gene: 2. CDR3 length: 13 residues. Supplemented by reference TRBV19 and TRBJ1-5, the full variable domain reads DGGITQSPKYLFRKEGQNVTLSCEQNLNHDAMYWYRQDPGQGLRLIYYSQIVNDFQKGDIAEGYSVSREKKESFPLTVTSAQKNPTAFYLCASKDRGNQPQHFGDGTRLSIL.

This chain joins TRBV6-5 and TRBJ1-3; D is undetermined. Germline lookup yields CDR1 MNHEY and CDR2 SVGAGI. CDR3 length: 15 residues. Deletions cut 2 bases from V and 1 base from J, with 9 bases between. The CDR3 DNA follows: TGTGCCAGCAGTTACGACCGGGATTCTGGAAACACCATATATTTT. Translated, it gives CASSYDRDSGNTIYF.

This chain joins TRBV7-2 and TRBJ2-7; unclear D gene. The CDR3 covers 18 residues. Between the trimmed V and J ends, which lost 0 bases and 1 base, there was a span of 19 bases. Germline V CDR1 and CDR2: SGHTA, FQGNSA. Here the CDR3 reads CASSLASASRRRSYEQYF. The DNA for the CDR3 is TGTGCCAGCAGCTTAGCTTCCGCTTCCCGCAGGCGTTCCTACGAGCAGTACTTC.

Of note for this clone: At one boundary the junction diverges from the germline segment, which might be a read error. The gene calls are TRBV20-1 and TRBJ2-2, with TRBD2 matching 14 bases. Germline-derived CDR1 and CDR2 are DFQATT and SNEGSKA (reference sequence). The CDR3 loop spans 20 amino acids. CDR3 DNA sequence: TGCAGTGCTAGTAAGATTACGGGACTAGCGGGAGCTCGGAACCCCGGGGAGCTGTTTTTT. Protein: CSASKITGLAGARNPGELFF.

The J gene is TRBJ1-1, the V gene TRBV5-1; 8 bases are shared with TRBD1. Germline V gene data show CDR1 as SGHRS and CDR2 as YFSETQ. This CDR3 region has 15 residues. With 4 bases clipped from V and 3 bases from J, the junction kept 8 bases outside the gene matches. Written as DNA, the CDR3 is TGCGCCAGCAGCCGATCTACCAGGGGGCACACTGAAGCTTTCTTT. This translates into CASSRSTRGHTEAFF.

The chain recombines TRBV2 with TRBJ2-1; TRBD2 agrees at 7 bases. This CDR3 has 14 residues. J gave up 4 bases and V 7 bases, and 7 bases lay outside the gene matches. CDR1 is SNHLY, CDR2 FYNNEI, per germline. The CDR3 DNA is TGTGCCAGCATGTGGGAGGGGTTATACAATGAGCAGTTCTTC. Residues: CASMWEGLYNEQFF.